The 7 T cell receptor beta chains presented below share a single source sample, sequenced in a study of blood T cell repertoires in COVID-19. Data came from immunoSEQ multiplex PCR; TCRdb stores just in-frame clones and leaves some out. The sample consists of roughly 250,000 clones, 86% of them appearing once. Sequencing was done on a sample of peripheral blood. The source is a woman aged 25 to 39 with COVID-19, enrolled during active disease.

The chain combines TRBV5-1 with TRBJ2-5; 12 bases fit TRBD2. The CDR3 loop spans 16 amino acids. V trimming: 4 bases; J trimming: 2 bases; junction bases outside the gene matches: 6. Germline-derived CDR1 and CDR2 are SGHRS and YFSETQ. The chain's CDR3 is CASSVTSGGPQETQYF. The CDR3 coding sequence is TGCGCCAGCAGCGTCACTAGCGGGGGGCCTCAAGAGACCCAGTACTTC.

The chain is built from TRBV20-1 and TRBJ1-4, with D tentatively TRBD1 (5 bases). The CDR3 loop spans 11 amino acids. The germline V and J ends were trimmed by 7 bases and 8 bases, with 11 bases remaining between them. Germline V gene data show CDR1 as DFQATT and CDR2 as SNEGSKA (reference sequence). CDR3 DNA: TGCAGTGTCTCGAAGGGGGAAAAACTGTTTTTT. Its protein is CSVSKGEKLFF.

This chain links TRBV14 with TRBJ2-3; 7 bases map to TRBD1. Germline-derived CDR1 and CDR2 are SGHDN and FVKESK. The CDR3 extends over 16 amino acids. The J segment lost 4 bases and the V segment lost 0 bases, leaving 7 bases of the junction unmatched. The chain's CDR3 is CASSQDRGIWADTQYF. In nucleotides, the CDR3 is TGTGCCAGCAGCCAAGACAGGGGGATTTGGGCAGATACGCAGTATTTT. Looking up the rest from reference TRBV14 and TRBJ2-3 gives the full variable domain: EAGVTQFPSHSVIEKGQTVTLRCDPISGHDNLYWYRRVMGKEIKFLLHFVKESKQDESGMPNNRFLAERTGGTYSTLKVQPAELEDSGVYFCASSQDRGIWADTQYFGPGTRLTVL.

This clone was seen a handful of times. This chain uses TRBV5-1 with TRBJ2-5; D remains ambiguous. V lost 4 bases and J lost 4, with 14 bases in between. The CDR3 runs to 14 residues. CDR1 SGHRS and CDR2 YFSETQ come from the germline V gene. CDR3 residues: CASSPSRLGETQYF. CDR3 nucleotide sequence: TGCGCCAGCAGCCCCAGCCGACTCGGAGAGACCCAGTACTTC. Using reference TRBV5-1 and TRBJ2-5 for the parts outside the CDR3, the full variable domain is KAGVTQTPRYLIKTRGQQVTLSCSPISGHRSVSWYQQTPGQGLQFLFEYFSETQRNKGNFPGRFSGRQFSNSRSEMNVSTLELGDSALYLCASSPSRLGETQYFGPGTRLLVL.

The chain has TRBV7-6 and TRBJ2-7; D remains unclear. V was trimmed by 5 bases and J by 0 bases, leaving 11 bases between them. Germline-derived CDR1 and CDR2 are SGHVS and FNYEAQ. This CDR3 region has 14 residues. CDR3 in amino acids: CASSPLGSSYEQYF. In nucleotides, the CDR3 is TGTGCCAGCAGCCCTCTAGGCAGCTCCTACGAGCAGTACTTC.

The chain employs TRBV19 and TRBJ1-2, with unresolved D. Germline loops: CDR1 LNHDA, CDR2 SQIVND (reference sequence). This CDR3 is built from 13 residues. V was pared by 3 bases and J by 3 bases, with 8 bases between. The CDR3 protein is CASSMKGDYGYTF. DNA for the CDR3: TGTGCCAGTAGTATGAAAGGAGACTATGGCTACACCTTC.

The chain links TRBV5-1 to TRBJ1-4; D possibly corresponds to TRBD1 (6 bases). CDR1 SGHRS and CDR2 YFSETQ come from the germline V gene. The V end was cut by 4 bases, the J end by 8 bases, with 21 bases between. The CDR3 length is 16 residues. The CDR3 reads CASSPSRTVDDEKLFF. DNA for the CDR3: TGCGCCAGCAGCCCGTCTAGGACAGTAGATGACGAAAAACTGTTTTTT.